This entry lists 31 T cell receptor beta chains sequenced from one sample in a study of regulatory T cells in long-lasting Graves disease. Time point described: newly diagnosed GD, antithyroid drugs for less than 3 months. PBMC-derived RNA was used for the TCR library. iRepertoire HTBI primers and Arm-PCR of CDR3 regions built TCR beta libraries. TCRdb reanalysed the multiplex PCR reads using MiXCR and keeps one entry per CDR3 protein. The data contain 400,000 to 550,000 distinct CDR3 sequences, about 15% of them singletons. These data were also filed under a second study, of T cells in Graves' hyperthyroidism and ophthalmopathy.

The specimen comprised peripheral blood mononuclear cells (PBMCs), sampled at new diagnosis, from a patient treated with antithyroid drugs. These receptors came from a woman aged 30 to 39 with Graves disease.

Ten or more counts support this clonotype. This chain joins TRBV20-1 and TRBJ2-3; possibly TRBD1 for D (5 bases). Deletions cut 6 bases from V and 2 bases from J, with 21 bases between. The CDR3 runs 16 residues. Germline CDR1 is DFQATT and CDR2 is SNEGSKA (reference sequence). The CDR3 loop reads CSARPHRSRYTDTQYF. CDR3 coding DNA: TGCAGTGCCCGCCCCCACAGGTCCCGCTACACAGATACGCAGTATTTT.

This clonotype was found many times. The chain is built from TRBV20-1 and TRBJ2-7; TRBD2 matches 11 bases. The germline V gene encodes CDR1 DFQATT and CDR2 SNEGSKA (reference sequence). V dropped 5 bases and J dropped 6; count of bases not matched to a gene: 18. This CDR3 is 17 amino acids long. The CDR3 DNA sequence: TGCAGTGCTCATCAAGGAGTAGCGGGAGGGTTAAGTGGCGAGCAGTACTTC. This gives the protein CSAHQGVAGGLSGEQYF.

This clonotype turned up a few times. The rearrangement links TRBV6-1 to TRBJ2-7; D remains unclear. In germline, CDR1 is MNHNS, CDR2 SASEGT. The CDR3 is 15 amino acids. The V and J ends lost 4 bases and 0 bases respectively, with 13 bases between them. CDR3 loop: CASSAETLSSYEQYF. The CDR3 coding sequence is TGTGCCAGCAGTGCCGAGACGCTTAGCTCCTACGAGCAGTACTTC.

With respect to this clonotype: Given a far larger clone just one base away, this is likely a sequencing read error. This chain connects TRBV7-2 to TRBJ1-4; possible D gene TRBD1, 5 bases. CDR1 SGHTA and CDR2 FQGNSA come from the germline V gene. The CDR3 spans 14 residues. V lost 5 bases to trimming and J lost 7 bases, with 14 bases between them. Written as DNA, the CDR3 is TGTGCCAGCAGCCGAGACAGCTACAGTGAAAAACTGTTTTTT. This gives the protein CASSRDSYSEKLFF. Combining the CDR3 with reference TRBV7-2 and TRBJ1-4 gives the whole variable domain GAGVSQSPSNKVTEKGKDVELRCDPISGHTALYWYRQSLGQGLEFLIYFQGNSAPDKSGLPSDRFSAERTGGSVSTLTIQRTQQEDSAVYLCASSRDSYSEKLFFGSGTQLSVL.

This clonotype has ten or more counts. The CDR3 spells CASSVVPGTGSYNEQFF. CDR3 sequence (DNA): TGTGCCAGCAGCGTAGTCCCCGGGACAGGGAGCTACAATGAGCAGTTCTTC. The J gene is TRBJ2-1, the V gene TRBV9, with 9 bases that match TRBD1. The V gene's germline CDR1 is SGDLS and CDR2 YYNGEE. The length of the CDR3 is 17 residues. The J segment lost 3 bases and the V segment lost 0 bases, leaving 7 bases of the junction unmatched.

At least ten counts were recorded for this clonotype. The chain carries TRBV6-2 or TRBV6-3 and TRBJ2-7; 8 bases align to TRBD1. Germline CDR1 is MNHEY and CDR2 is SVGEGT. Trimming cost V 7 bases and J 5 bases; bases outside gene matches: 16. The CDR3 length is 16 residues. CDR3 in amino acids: CASMPPLFQGANEQYF. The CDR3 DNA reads TGTGCCAGCATGCCCCCCCTATTTCAGGGGGCCAACGAGCAGTACTTC.

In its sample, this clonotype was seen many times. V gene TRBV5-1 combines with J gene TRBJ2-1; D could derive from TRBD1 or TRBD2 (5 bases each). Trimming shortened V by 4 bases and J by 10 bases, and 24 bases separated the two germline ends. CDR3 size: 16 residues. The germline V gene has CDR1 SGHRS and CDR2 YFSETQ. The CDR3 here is CASSLGVGDGIGEQFF. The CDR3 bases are TGCGCCAGCAGCCTGGGAGTGGGGGACGGTATTGGGGAGCAGTTCTTC.

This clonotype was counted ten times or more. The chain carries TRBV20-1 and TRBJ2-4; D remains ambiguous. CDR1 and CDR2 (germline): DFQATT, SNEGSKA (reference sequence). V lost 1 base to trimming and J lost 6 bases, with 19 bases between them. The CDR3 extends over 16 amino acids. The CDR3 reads CSARGPQISGGNIQYF. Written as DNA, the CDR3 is TGCAGTGCTAGAGGGCCCCAAATATCGGGTGGAAACATTCAGTACTTC.

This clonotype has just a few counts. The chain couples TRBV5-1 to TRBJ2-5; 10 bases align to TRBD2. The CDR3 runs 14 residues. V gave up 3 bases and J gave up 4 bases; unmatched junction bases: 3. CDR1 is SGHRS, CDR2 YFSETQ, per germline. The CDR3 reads CASSYRTSGETQYF. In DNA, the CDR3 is TGCGCCAGCAGCTACCGGACTAGCGGAGAGACCCAGTACTTC.

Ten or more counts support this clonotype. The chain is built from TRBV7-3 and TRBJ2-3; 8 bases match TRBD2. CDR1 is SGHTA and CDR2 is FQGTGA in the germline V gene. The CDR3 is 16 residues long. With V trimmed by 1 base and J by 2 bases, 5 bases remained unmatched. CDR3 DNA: TGTGCCAGCAGCTTAAACTCGGGAGGGCCCACAGATACGCAGTATTTT. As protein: CASSLNSGGPTDTQYF.

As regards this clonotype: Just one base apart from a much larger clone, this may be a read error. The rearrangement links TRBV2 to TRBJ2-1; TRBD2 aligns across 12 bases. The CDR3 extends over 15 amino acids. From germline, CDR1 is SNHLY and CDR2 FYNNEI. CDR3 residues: CVSSAGLAGFNEQFF. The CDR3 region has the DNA TGTGTCAGCAGCGCAGGACTAGCGGGATTCAATGAGCAGTTCTTC.

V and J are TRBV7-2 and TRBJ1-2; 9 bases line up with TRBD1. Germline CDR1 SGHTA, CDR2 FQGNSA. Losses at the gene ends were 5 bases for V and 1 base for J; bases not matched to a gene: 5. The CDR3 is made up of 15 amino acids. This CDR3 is CASSLRQGDNYGYTF. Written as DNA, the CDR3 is TGTGCCAGCAGCCTACGACAGGGGGATAACTATGGCTACACCTTC.

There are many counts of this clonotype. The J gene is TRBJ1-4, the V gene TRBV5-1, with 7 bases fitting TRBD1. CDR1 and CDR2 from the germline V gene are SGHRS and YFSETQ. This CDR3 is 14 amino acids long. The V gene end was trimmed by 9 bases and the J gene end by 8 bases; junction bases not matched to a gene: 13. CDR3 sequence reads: CATSGGGAGEKLFF. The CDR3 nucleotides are TGCGCCACCTCAGGAGGGGGCGCGGGAGAAAAACTGTTTTTT.

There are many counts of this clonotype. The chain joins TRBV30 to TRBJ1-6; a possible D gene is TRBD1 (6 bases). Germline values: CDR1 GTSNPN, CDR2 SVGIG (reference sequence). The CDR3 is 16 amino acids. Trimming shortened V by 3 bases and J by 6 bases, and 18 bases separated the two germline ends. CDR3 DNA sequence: TGTGCCTGGAGGCAATACCTACAGGGTTTTAATTCACCCCTCCACTTT. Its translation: CAWRQYLQGFNSPLHF.

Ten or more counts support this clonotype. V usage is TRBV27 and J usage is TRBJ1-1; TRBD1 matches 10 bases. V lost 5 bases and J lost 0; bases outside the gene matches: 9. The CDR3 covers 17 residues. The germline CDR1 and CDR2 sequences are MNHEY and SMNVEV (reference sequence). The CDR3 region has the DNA TGTGCCAGCAGTCTAACCGGGACAGGGGCCATGAACACTGAAGCTTTCTTT. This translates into CASSLTGTGAMNTEAFF.

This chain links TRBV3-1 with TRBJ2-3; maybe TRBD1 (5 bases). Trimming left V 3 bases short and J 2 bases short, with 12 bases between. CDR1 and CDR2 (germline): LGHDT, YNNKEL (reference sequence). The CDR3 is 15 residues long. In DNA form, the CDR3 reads TGTGCCAGCAGCCAGCAGGCAGGGCACACAGATACGCAGTATTTT. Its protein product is CASSQQAGHTDTQYF.

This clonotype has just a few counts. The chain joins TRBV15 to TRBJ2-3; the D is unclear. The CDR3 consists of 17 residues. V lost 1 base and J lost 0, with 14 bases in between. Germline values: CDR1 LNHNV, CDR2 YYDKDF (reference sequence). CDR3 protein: CATSRGKDRTSTDTQYF. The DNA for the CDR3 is TGTGCCACCAGCAGAGGAAAAGATAGAACTAGCACAGATACGCAGTATTTT.

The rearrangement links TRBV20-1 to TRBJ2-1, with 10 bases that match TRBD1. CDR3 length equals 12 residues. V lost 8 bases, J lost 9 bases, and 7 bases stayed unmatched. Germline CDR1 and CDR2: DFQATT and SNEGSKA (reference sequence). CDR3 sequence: CSIPGQGPEQFF. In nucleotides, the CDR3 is TGCAGTATCCCGGGACAGGGGCCTGAGCAGTTCTTC.

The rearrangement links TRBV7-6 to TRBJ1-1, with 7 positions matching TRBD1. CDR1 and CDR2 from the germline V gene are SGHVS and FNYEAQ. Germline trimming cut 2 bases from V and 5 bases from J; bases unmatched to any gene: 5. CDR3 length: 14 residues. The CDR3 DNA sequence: TGTGCCAGCAGCTTAAGGGGGCTTGTTACTGAAGCTTTCTTT. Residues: CASSLRGLVTEAFF.

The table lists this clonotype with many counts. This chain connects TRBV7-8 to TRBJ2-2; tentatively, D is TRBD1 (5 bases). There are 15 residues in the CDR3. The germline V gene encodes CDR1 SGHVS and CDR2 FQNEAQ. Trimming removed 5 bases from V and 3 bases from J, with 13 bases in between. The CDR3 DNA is TGTGCCAGCAGCACCAGGGTCGCGGACACCGGGGAGCTGTTTTTT. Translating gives CASSTRVADTGELFF.

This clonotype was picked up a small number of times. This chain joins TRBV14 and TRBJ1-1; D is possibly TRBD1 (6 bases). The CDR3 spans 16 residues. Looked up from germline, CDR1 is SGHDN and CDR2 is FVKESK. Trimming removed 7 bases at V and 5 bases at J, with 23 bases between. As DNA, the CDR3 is TGTGCCAGCACCTTAGCGACAGGAGGGCCGAGAACTGAAGCTTTCTTT. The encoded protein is CASTLATGGPRTEAFF. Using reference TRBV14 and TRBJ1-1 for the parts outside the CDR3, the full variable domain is EAGVTQFPSHSVIEKGQTVTLRCDPISGHDNLYWYRRVMGKEIKFLLHFVKESKQDESGMPNNRFLAERTGGTYSTLKVQPAELEDSGVYFCASTLATGGPRTEAFFGQGTRLTVV.

The CDR3 DNA reads TGTGCCAGCAGCTTTACCGGGACGACGAACACCGGGGAGCTGTTTTTT. Translated, it gives CASSFTGTTNTGELFF. V and J are TRBV7-3 and TRBJ2-2; D possibly matches TRBD1 or TRBD2 (5 bases each). CDR1 is SGHTA, CDR2 FQGTGA, per germline. There are 16 residues in the CDR3. Trimming cost V 3 bases and J 0 bases, with 11 bases left between them. The full variable domain, rest sourced from reference TRBV7-3 and TRBJ2-2, is GAGVSQTPSNKVTEKGKYVELRCDPISGHTALYWYRQSLGQGPEFLIYFQGTGAADDSGLPNDRFFAVRPEGSVSTLKIQRTERGDSAVYLCASSFTGTTNTGELFFGEGSRLTVL.

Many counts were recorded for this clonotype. This CDR3 reads CSVHTGQFVGGYTF. The CDR3 DNA reads as TGCAGCGTTCACACCGGACAGTTCGTGGGAGGCTACACCTTC. The chain recombines TRBV29-1 with TRBJ1-2, with D maybe TRBD1 (6 bases). From germline, CDR1 is SQVTM and CDR2 ANQGSEA. There are 14 residues in the CDR3. With 5 bases removed from V and 8 bases from J, the gap between germline ends came to 21 bases. Variable domain in full (rest from reference TRBV29-1 and TRBJ1-2): SAVISQKPSRDICQRGTSLTIQCQVDSQVTMMFWYRQQPGQSLTLIATANQGSEATYESGFVIDKFPISRPNLTFSTLTVSNMSPEDSSIYLCSVHTGQFVGGYTFGSGTRLTVV.

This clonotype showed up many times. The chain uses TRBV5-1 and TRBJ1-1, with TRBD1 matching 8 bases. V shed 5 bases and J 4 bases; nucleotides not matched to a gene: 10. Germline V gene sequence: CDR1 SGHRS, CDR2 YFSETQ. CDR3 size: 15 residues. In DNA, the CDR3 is TGCGCCAGCAGGGCAGGGGGCGAAGTGGGCACTGAAGCTTTCTTT. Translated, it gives CASRAGGEVGTEAFF.

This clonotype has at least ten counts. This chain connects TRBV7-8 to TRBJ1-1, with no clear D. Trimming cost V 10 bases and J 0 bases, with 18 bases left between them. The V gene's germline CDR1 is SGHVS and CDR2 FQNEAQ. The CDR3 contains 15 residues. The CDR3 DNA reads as TGTGCCACCTCTCACACGGGAGCAATGAACACTGAAGCTTTCTTT. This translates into CATSHTGAMNTEAFF.

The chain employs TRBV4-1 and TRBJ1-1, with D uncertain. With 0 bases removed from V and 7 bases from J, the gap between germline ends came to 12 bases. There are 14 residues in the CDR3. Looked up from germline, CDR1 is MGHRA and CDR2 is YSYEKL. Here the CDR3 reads CASSQEPAPLEAFF. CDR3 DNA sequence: TGCGCCAGCAGCCAAGAACCGGCCCCCCTTGAAGCTTTCTTT.

CDR3 amino acids: CASSQTARSGANVLTF. The CDR3 DNA is TGTGCCAGCAGCCAAACCGCCCGGTCTGGGGCCAACGTCCTGACTTTC. J is TRBJ2-6 and V is TRBV3-1; D not certain. V gave up 2 bases and J gave up 1 base, with 9 bases separating them. Germline loops: CDR1 LGHDT, CDR2 YNNKEL (reference sequence). This CDR3 is built from 16 residues.

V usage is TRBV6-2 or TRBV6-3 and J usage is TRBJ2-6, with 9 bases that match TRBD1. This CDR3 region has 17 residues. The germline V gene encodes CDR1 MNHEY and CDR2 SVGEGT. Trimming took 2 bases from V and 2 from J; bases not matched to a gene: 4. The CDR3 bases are TGTGCCAGCAGTTACGGGACAGGGTCAACTGGGGCCAACGTCCTGACTTTC. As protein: CASSYGTGSTGANVLTF.

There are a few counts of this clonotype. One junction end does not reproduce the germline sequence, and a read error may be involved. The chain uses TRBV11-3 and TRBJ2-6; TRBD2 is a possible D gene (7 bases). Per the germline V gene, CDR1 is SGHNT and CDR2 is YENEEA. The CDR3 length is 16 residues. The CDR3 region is CASSLGGGGGANVLTF. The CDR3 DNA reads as TGTGCCAGCAGTTTAGGAGGGGGAGGGGGGGCCAACGTCCTGACTTTC.

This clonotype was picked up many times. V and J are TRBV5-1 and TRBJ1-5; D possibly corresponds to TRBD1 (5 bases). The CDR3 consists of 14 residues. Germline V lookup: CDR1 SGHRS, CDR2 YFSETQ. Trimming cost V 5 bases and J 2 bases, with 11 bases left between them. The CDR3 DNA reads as TGCGCCAGCAGTTACAGGCCCGGCAATCAGCCCCAGCATTTT. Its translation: CASSYRPGNQPQHF.

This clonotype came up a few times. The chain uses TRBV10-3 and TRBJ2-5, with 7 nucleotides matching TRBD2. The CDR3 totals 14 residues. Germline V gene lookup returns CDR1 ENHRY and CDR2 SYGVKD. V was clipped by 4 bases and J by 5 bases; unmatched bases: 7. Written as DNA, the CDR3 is TGTGCCATCAGTGGGACTAGGGATTATGAGACCCAGTACTTC. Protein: CAISGTRDYETQYF.